This entry lists 4 T cell receptor beta chains sequenced from one sample in a study of naive and memory T cell subsets. Both TRBC1 and TRBC2 were covered by a beta constant-region primer of two equimolar oligonucleotides. The ligated cDNA underwent four PCR rounds using SP2 and nested alpha and beta constant-region primers. MiXCR, run by TCRdb on the UMI-ligation and nested PCR reads, gives a single entry per CDR3 protein. The sample lists 6,500 to 9,500 distinct CDR3 sequences; roughly 29% were seen once. The sequenced sample consisted of CD8+ TEMRA cells from blood. Subset given: effector memory re-expressing CD45RA, CD45RA+ CD27-. The source is a human donor in good health.

The V call is TRBV30, the J call TRBJ1-5; D remains ambiguous. The CDR3 contains 13 residues. V was clipped by 0 bases and J by 0 bases, with 3 bases between them. The germline CDR1 and CDR2 sequences are GTSNPN and SVGIG (reference sequence). The CDR3 loop is CAWSVGSNQPQHF. CDR3 bases: TGTGCCTGGAGTGTAGGTAGCAATCAGCCCCAGCATTTT.

The chain joins TRBV18 to TRBJ1-2; D is unclear. CDR1 KGHSH and CDR2 LQKENI come from the germline V gene. The CDR3 totals 13 residues. The V end was cut by 0 bases, the J end by 5 bases, with 7 bases between. Here the CDR3 reads CASSPPQTYGYTF. CDR3 DNA: TGTGCCAGCTCACCACCGCAGACGTATGGCTACACCTTC.

The chain recombines TRBV9 with TRBJ2-7; 7 bases are a match to TRBD2. The CDR3 has 14 residues. Trimming at V came to 0 bases and at J to 2 bases, leaving 2 bases not matched to a gene. The V gene's germline CDR1 is SGDLS and CDR2 YYNGEE. This CDR3 reads CASSVAGGTYEQYF. Here the CDR3 DNA reads TGTGCCAGCAGCGTAGCGGGGGGAACCTACGAGCAGTACTTC.

This sequence joins TRBV7-9 and TRBJ1-2; D unclear. In germline, CDR1 is SEHNR, CDR2 FQNEAQ (reference sequence). Trimming took 4 bases from V and 8 from J, leaving 14 bases between them. This CDR3 has 13 amino acids. CDR3 in DNA: TGTGCCAGCAGCTCCGGTGCTGAAATGGGCTACACCTTC. Amino acid sequence: CASSSGAEMGYTF.